The T cell receptor (beta chain) described here comes from a study of beta chain features in type 1 diabetes. General study results and limits: Patients with type 1 diabetes carried fewer insertions and had more deletions at their VDJ junctions. Compared with healthy donors, patients appeared to share more similar naive, central memory and regulatory TCRB repertoires. In every one of the four CD4+ subsets, TCRB CDR3s were moderately but significantly shorter in Type 1 diabetes patients.

Points on this clone: Its antigen is currently unknown.

There are 17 residues in the CDR3. Trimming removed 5 bases from V and 3 bases from J; junction bases left unmatched: 11. Germline values: CDR1 SGHAT, CDR2 FQNNGV. Expressed TCRB transcripts got sequenced, as all isolated RNA was reverse transcribed. Measured with immunoSEQ multiplex PCR; TCRdb has only the in-frame clones, and not every one. The data contain 500,000 to 700,000 clones, about 14% of them seen just once; the ten biggest clones take up more than 0.08%. The chain carries TRBV11-2 and TRBJ2-2; TRBD1 matches 8 bases. Sequencing was performed on naive CD4+ T cells from blood. The sequence was collected from a man aged 18 to 29 in good health. As DNA, the CDR3 is TGTGCCAGCAGCAAGAGTTCCGGGACAGGATACACCGGGGAGCTGTTTTTT. Translated, it gives CASSKSSGTGYTGELFF.